This entry lists 25 T cell receptor beta chains sequenced from one sample in a study of cytomegalovirus exposure and HLA in healthy donors. TCRdb keeps only in-frame clones here, not all; method: immunoSEQ multiplex PCR. Of tens of thousands of clones listed, approximately 92% are singletons. The source material was PBMCs. The receptors derive from a man aged 18 to 29 in good health and CMV-seropositive.

The chain employs TRBV7-3 and TRBJ2-7; 8 positions match TRBD2. V trimming: 2 bases; J trimming: 3 bases; junction bases outside the gene matches: 15. The CDR3 is 18 amino acids. Germline-derived CDR1 and CDR2 are SGHTA and FQGTGA. The CDR3: CASSLRVRPGSGSYEQYF. The CDR3, as DNA: TGTGCCAGCAGCTTACGGGTCAGACCGGGGAGCGGGAGCTACGAGCAGTACTTC.

Comments on this clone: One end of the junction is discordant with germline, which a read error may explain. The chain carries TRBV7-7 and TRBJ2-1, with 8 bases fitting TRBD1. This CDR3 spans 16 amino acids. Germline V lookup: CDR1 SSHAT, CDR2 FNYEAQ (reference sequence). The CDR3 nucleotides read TGTGCTAGCAGCCCTACAGGGGGTATCCCCTCCAATGAGCAGTTCTTC. Its translation: CASSPTGGIPSNEQFF.

This clone was counted only a few times. The genes are TRBV19 and TRBJ2-2; the D gene is possibly TRBD1 (6 bases). This CDR3 contains 14 residues. Germline lookup yields CDR1 LNHDA and CDR2 SQIVND (reference sequence). The V end lost 4 bases, the J end lost 4 bases, and 10 bases lay between the germline ends. For the CDR3, the DNA is TGTGCCAGTAGTAACAGGGCGGGCACCGGGGAGCTGTTTTTT. This encodes CASSNRAGTGELFF.

The rearrangement links TRBV6-5 to TRBJ2-7; TRBD2 agrees at 7 bases. CDR3 length: 14 amino acids. Germline loops: CDR1 MNHEY, CDR2 SVGAGI. V shed 2 bases, J shed 2 bases, and the junction held 3 bases outside the gene matches. The CDR3 DNA sequence: TGTGCCAGCAGTTACCAGCGGGGAACCTACGAGCAGTACTTC. It translates to CASSYQRGTYEQYF.

The V gene is TRBV27, the J gene TRBJ1-5; 8 nucleotides align to TRBD1. Trimming took 6 bases from V and 0 from J; bases not matched to a gene: 4. The CDR3 extends over 15 amino acids. From germline, CDR1 is MNHEY and CDR2 SMNVEV (reference sequence). Here the CDR3 DNA reads TGTGCCAGCAGGGGGACAGGCCCTAGCAATCAGCCCCAGCATTTT. Translated: CASRGTGPSNQPQHF.

J is TRBJ1-3 and V is TRBV15, with TRBD1 matching 7 bases. The CDR3 length is 18 residues. Trimming took 1 base from V and 4 from J; bases not matched to a gene: 13. Per the germline V gene, CDR1 is LNHNV and CDR2 is YYDKDF (reference sequence). CDR3 coding DNA: TGTGCCACCAGCAGAGTGGCGGGGCAAGGGGGCGCGGGAAACACCATATATTTT. As protein: CATSRVAGQGGAGNTIYF. Variable domain in full (rest from reference TRBV15 and TRBJ1-3): DAMVIQNPRYQVTQFGKPVTLSCSQTLNHNVMYWYQQKSSQAPKLLFHYYDKDFNNEADTPDNFQSRRPNTSFCFLDIRSPGLGDTAMYLCATSRVAGQGGAGNTIYFGEGSWLTVV.

The chain has TRBV5-1 and TRBJ1-1, with a weak D call TRBD1 (6 bases). This CDR3 has 12 residues. Deletions cut 4 bases from V and 7 bases from J, with 11 bases between. Germline CDR1 and CDR2: SGHRS and YFSETQ. This chain's CDR3 is CASSPETGEAFF. The CDR3 nucleotides read TGCGCCAGCAGCCCAGAGACAGGTGAAGCTTTCTTT.

This chain joins TRBV6-1 and TRBJ1-1; D gene ambiguous. The germline CDR1 and CDR2 sequences are MNHNS and SASEGT. There are 12 residues in the CDR3. V lost 0 bases, J lost 11 bases, and 10 bases lay in between. CDR3 amino acids: CASSEAERRAFF. CDR3 in DNA: TGTGCCAGCAGTGAAGCCGAGAGGAGGGCTTTCTTT.

The chain couples TRBV6-1 to TRBJ2-4, with D perhaps matching TRBD1 (7 bases). CDR3 length equals 15 residues. The V end was cut by 5 bases, the J end by 0 bases, with 11 bases between. Germline CDR1 MNHNS, CDR2 SASEGT. DNA for the CDR3: TGTGCCAGCAGTCTCAGGGGGGTAGCCAAAAACATTCAGTACTTC. This codes for CASSLRGVAKNIQYF.

The chain employs TRBV28 and TRBJ2-1; 8 nucleotides match TRBD2. The CDR3 is 15 residues long. CDR1 MDHEN and CDR2 SYDVKM come from the germline V gene. V was pared by 8 bases and J by 0 bases, with 6 bases of the junction left unmatched. CDR3 residues: CASSLAGSSYNEQFF. Written as DNA, the CDR3 is TGTGCCAGCTCCTTAGCGGGGAGCTCCTACAATGAGCAGTTCTTC. Variable domain in full (rest from reference TRBV28 and TRBJ2-1): DVKVTQSSRYLVKRTGEKVFLECVQDMDHENMFWYRQDPGLGLRLIYFSYDVKMKEKGDIPEGYSVSREKKERFSLILESASTNQTSMYLCASSLAGSSYNEQFFGPGTRLTVL.

The chain has TRBV30 and TRBJ2-2, with D unresolved. Between the trimmed V and J ends, which lost 5 bases and 7 bases, there was a span of 14 bases. From germline, CDR1 is GTSNPN and CDR2 SVGIG (reference sequence). The CDR3 has 13 residues. The CDR3 bases are TGTGCCTGGTATAACCAGGATAACGGGGAGCTGTTTTTT. It codes for CAWYNQDNGELFF.

The V and J genes are TRBV2 and TRBJ2-1, with a weak D call TRBD2 (5 bases). The CDR3 length is 16 residues. Germline lookup yields CDR1 SNHLY and CDR2 FYNNEI. V lost 6 bases and J lost 2, with 17 bases in between. CDR3 DNA sequence: TGTGCCAGCAGCTCGGGTCAGACTATTCCCTACAATGAGCAGTTCTTC. As protein: CASSSGQTIPYNEQFF.

This clone was picked up one time. This chain uses TRBV6-4 with TRBJ2-3; D is perhaps TRBD1 (5 bases). Deletions cut 5 bases from V and 1 base from J, with 10 bases between. Looked up from germline, CDR1 is MRHNA and CDR2 is SNTAGT. CDR3 size: 14 residues. CDR3 protein: CASSLDTRTDTQYF. CDR3 DNA: TGTGCCAGCAGTTTGGACACCCGCACAGATACGCAGTATTTT.

The V and J genes are TRBV30 and TRBJ2-3; D not resolved. The CDR3 covers 14 residues. Germline CDR1 GTSNPN, CDR2 SVGIG (reference sequence). The V end lost 4 bases, the J end lost 1 base, and 12 bases lay between the germline ends. In nucleotides, the CDR3 is TGTGCCTGGACTCGAGCAACTGGCACAGATACGCAGTATTTT. It encodes CAWTRATGTDTQYF.

The CDR3 DNA sequence: TGTGCCAGCAGCCAAGGGTGGGGACTTTTGAACACTGAAGCTTTCTTT. It codes for CASSQGWGLLNTEAFF. This chain connects TRBV14 to TRBJ1-1; possibly TRBD1 for D (5 bases). Germline V gene lookup returns CDR1 SGHDN and CDR2 FVKESK. The CDR3 extends over 16 amino acids. V lost 1 base and J lost 0, with 12 bases in between.

The V call is TRBV28, the J call TRBJ1-2; perhaps TRBD1 as D (5 bases). The CDR3 sequence is 15 residues long. V was cut by 3 bases and J by 0 bases, with 11 bases left in between. CDR1 and CDR2 (germline): MDHEN, SYDVKM. This chain's CDR3 is CASSFLTAPNYGYTF. CDR3 DNA sequence: TGTGCCAGCAGTTTTCTGACAGCTCCTAACTATGGCTACACCTTC.

The chain links TRBV2 to TRBJ1-2, with D perhaps TRBD1 (5 bases). V lost 7 bases and J lost 8, with 23 bases in between. Looked up from germline, CDR1 is SNHLY and CDR2 is FYNNEI. The CDR3 has 15 residues. The CDR3 is CASMRTEVRRGGYTF. CDR3 coding DNA: TGTGCCAGCATGCGGACCGAGGTCAGGAGGGGCGGCTACACCTTC.

The genes are TRBV2 and TRBJ1-3, with D possibly being TRBD1 (5 bases). The CDR3 has 15 amino acids. Germline CDR1 SNHLY, CDR2 FYNNEI. V was trimmed by 6 bases and J by 0 bases, leaving 12 bases between them. Here the CDR3 reads CASRGDRSSGNTIYF. The CDR3 DNA reads as TGTGCCAGCAGAGGCGACAGATCCTCTGGAAACACCATATATTTT. Supplemented by reference TRBV2 and TRBJ1-3, the full variable domain reads EPEVTQTPSHQVTQMGQEVILRCVPISNHLYFYWYRQILGQKVEFLVSFYNNEISEKSEIFDDQFSVERPDGSNFTLKIRSTKLEDSAMYFCASRGDRSSGNTIYFGEGSWLTVV.

The gene calls are TRBV18 and TRBJ2-7; 8 positions match TRBD1. V lost 3 bases, J lost 7 bases, and 17 bases stayed unmatched. Germline assignment: CDR1 KGHSH and CDR2 LQKENI. The length of the CDR3 is 17 residues. CDR3 loop: CASSPVERAQGAIEQYF. The DNA of the CDR3 is TGTGCCAGCTCACCTGTGGAGAGGGCGCAGGGGGCGATTGAGCAGTACTTC.

The CDR3 region has the DNA TGTGCCAGTAGTCCCCCGGACAGGGTTTTCACAGATACGCAGTATTTT. Its translation: CASSPPDRVFTDTQYF. V usage is TRBV19 and J usage is TRBJ2-3, with TRBD1 matching 8 bases. Per germline, CDR1 LNHDA and CDR2 SQIVND (reference sequence). The CDR3 is 16 residues long. V lost 5 bases and J lost 2; bases outside the gene matches: 9.

The rearrangement links TRBV9 to TRBJ2-2; D perhaps matches TRBD2 (7 bases). CDR1 is SGDLS and CDR2 is YYNGEE in the germline V gene. With 3 bases removed from V and 6 bases from J, the gap between germline ends came to 15 bases. CDR3 length equals 15 residues. CDR3 protein: CASSEGGTRAGELFF. DNA for the CDR3: TGTGCCAGCAGCGAGGGGGGGACCCGTGCCGGGGAGCTGTTTTTT.

J is TRBJ2-5 and V is TRBV4-1; no reliable D call. Germline CDR1 reads MGHRA; CDR2 reads YSYEKL. Trimming removed 1 base from V and 2 bases from J, with 5 bases in between. The length of the CDR3 is 13 residues. In nucleotides, the CDR3 is TGCGCCAGCAGCCAAGCCCCGCAAGAGACCCAGTACTTC. This sequence encodes CASSQAPQETQYF.

The chain is built from TRBV29-1 and TRBJ2-5, with D maybe TRBD2 (5 bases). The V gene's germline CDR1 is SQVTM and CDR2 ANQGSEA. Trimming shortened V by 4 bases and J by 5 bases, and 11 bases separated the two germline ends. The CDR3 extends over 12 amino acids. CDR3 protein: CSVVRGMETQYF. The CDR3 coding sequence is TGCAGCGTTGTAAGAGGGATGGAGACCCAGTACTTC.

This clone was observed once. The chain combines TRBV7-9 with TRBJ2-3; 10 nucleotides match TRBD2. Unmatched junction bases numbered 4, after V lost 5 bases and J lost 2 bases. CDR3 length equals 15 residues. The germline CDR1 and CDR2 sequences are SEHNR and FQNEAQ (reference sequence). The CDR3 nucleotides are TGTGCCAGCAGCGATAGCGGGGGGATCACAGATACGCAGTATTTT. Encoded protein: CASSDSGGITDTQYF.

This sequence joins TRBV6-5 and TRBJ2-1; D gene unclear. V shed 5 bases and J shed 4 bases, with 9 bases lying between them. Germline assignment: CDR1 MNHEY and CDR2 SVGAGI. The CDR3 extends over 13 amino acids. The CDR3: CASSPPGYNEQFF. CDR3 sequence (DNA): TGTGCCAGCAGTCCACCGGGTTACAATGAGCAGTTCTTC.